Listed below are T cell receptor beta chains from one sample, sequenced in a study of T cell repertoires in aging, cancer and after chemotherapy. TCRdb analysed the multiplex PCR reads with MiXCR anew, one entry per CDR3 protein. The sample has 9,000 or so distinct CDR3 sequences, 23% seen once. Sequenced material: blood. The origin of the receptors is a human donor with a blood cancer. The donor label of this sample is uncertain. The CDR3 runs from the conserved cysteine through the conserved F or W. D genes are given only for firm matches. Rows give clone size only sometimes, using once, few, many, or a class for an expanded clone.

v_call	d_call	clone_size	j_call	cdr3_nt	cdr3_aa
TRBV12-3/TRBV12-4	NA	NA	TRBJ1-2	TGTGCCAGCAGCCGGACATCCACTAACTATGGCTACACCTTC	CASSRTSTNYGYTF
TRBV7-2	NA	few	TRBJ1-2	TGTGCCAGCAACAATCCAGGCCCAGTCCTGGGCTACGGCTACACCTTC	CASNNPGPVLGYGYTF
TRBV15	TRBD2	medium-sized	TRBJ2-3	TGTGCCACCAGCAGAAACTTGCTAGCGGGAGGGAGCACAGATACGCAGTATTTT	CATSRNLLAGGSTDTQYF
TRBV19	NA	medium-sized	TRBJ2-1	TGTGCCAGTAGTGCCGGGACCGCTAACAATGAGCAGTTCTTC	CASSAGTANNEQFF
TRBV30	NA	many	TRBJ2-7	TGTGCCTGGAGGTTGACGGGGACCTACGAGCAGTACTTC	CAWRLTGTYEQYF
TRBV7-9	NA	few	TRBJ1-5	TGTGCCAGCAGCTACAGCGGGCAGCCCCAGCATTTT	CASSYSGQPQHF
TRBV5-1	NA	NA	TRBJ2-5	TGCGCCAGCAGCTTTAAAAGGATCCAAGAGACCCAGTACTTC	CASSFKRIQETQYF
TRBV30	NA	few	TRBJ1-5	TGTGCCTGGAGTGTAGCCGGGGCCGGCAATCAGCCCCAGCATTTT	CAWSVAGAGNQPQHF
TRBV29-1	NA	medium-sized	TRBJ2-7	TGCAGCACAATCCATGGAGGGTACGAGCAGTACTTC	CSTIHGGYEQYF
TRBV7-9	TRBD2	NA	TRBJ2-3	TGTGCCGGGGGGCATGGTAGCGGGAGGGATACGCAGTATTTT	CAGGHGSGRDTQYF
TRBV30	TRBD1	many	TRBJ1-2	TGTGCCTGGAGCGTTAGGATGATTTCTGACAGGGCGAACTATGGCTACACCTTC	CAWSVRMISDRANYGYTF
TRBV15	NA	medium-sized	TRBJ2-7	TGTGCCACCAGCAGAGATAGGCGCGGGACCTTCTACGAGCAGTACTTC	CATSRDRRGTFYEQYF
TRBV6-5	TRBD1	medium-sized	TRBJ1-6	TGTGCCAGCAGTTTGGAGACAGGGGACTCACCCCTCCACTTT	CASSLETGDSPLHF
TRBV27	NA	NA	TRBJ1-5	TGTGCCAGCAGACCTTATAGCAATCAGCCCCAGCATTTT	CASRPYSNQPQHF
TRBV12-3/TRBV12-4	NA	NA	TRBJ1-2	TGTGCCAGCTGGTCGGGGTCCTCTGCGGGCGGCTACACCTTC	CASWSGSSAGGYTF
TRBV6-5	NA	NA	TRBJ1-3	TGTGCCAGCAGTTACGACTCGAGCTCTGGAAACACCATATATTTT	CASSYDSSSGNTIYF
TRBV6-6	NA	many	TRBJ1-2	TGTGCCAGCAGTTACCAGGGGCGCAGCTATGGCTACACCTTC	CASSYQGRSYGYTF
TRBV6-1	NA	NA	TRBJ1-2	TGTGCCAGCAGGAGTACCTATGGCTACACCTTC	CASRSTYGYTF
TRBV6-2/TRBV6-3	NA	NA	TRBJ2-7	TGTGCCAGCAGTTTCCGGGGAAACTCCTACGAGCAGTACTTC	CASSFRGNSYEQYF
TRBV7-2	NA	NA	TRBJ1-1	TGTGCCAGCAGCTCCCGCATGCAAGCTTTCTTT	CASSSRMQAFF
TRBV10-1	NA	NA	TRBJ2-2	TGCGCCAGCAGTCCTGTAGGCCAGACGAACACCGGGGAGCTGTTTTTT	CASSPVGQTNTGELFF
TRBV7-9	TRBD1	few	TRBJ1-1	TGTGCCAGCAGCTTAGCACAGGGGTACACTGAAGCTTTCTTT	CASSLAQGYTEAFF
TRBV7-9	NA	NA	TRBJ2-3	TGTGCCAGCAGGAAGGGGGGTAGCACAGATACGCAGTATTTT	CASRKGGSTDTQYF
TRBV5-6	TRBD1	many	TRBJ1-5	TGTGCCAGCAGCTTTGGGCCAGGGGGTCAGCCCCAGCATTTT	CASSFGPGGQPQHF
TRBV19	TRBD1	NA	TRBJ1-2	TGTGCCAGTAGTCCCCGGACAGGGGTACGCTATGGCTACACCTTC	CASSPRTGVRYGYTF
TRBV12-3/TRBV12-4	NA	medium-sized	TRBJ1-2	TGTGCCAGCAGCGCCGGGGTCTGGGACTATGGCTACACCTTC	CASSAGVWDYGYTF
TRBV27	NA	NA	TRBJ1-1	TGTGCCAGCAGTTTAATTTGGGGTTGGACTGAAGCTTTCTTT	CASSLIWGWTEAFF
TRBV18	NA	NA	TRBJ1-5	TGTGCCAGCTCACCGGATAATCAGCGCCAGCATTTT	CASSPDNQRQHF
TRBV27	TRBD2	few	TRBJ2-3	TGTGCCAGCAGTCAAACCGGGACTAGCGGGACCCGCCGCACAGATACGCAGTATTTT	CASSQTGTSGTRRTDTQYF
TRBV4-1	NA	NA	TRBJ2-6	TGCGCCAGCGGACACGGGCTAGTCGCGCGGGGTGGGGCCAACGTCCTGACTTTC	CASGHGLVARGGANVLTF
TRBV12-3/TRBV12-4	TRBD1	few	TRBJ1-5	TGTGCCAGCAGTTTAGGGACAGGGGCAATGGAAGGGTTGAAGCCCCAGCATTTT	CASSLGTGAMEGLKPQHF
TRBV5-6	NA	many	TRBJ1-6	TGTGCCAGCAGCTTGGGGGGGGGTTGGAATTCACCCCTCCACTTT	CASSLGGGWNSPLHF
TRBV24-1	NA	NA	TRBJ1-1	TGTGCCACCAGTGACCCAGGGTTGAACACTGAAGCTTTCTTT	CATSDPGLNTEAFF
TRBV12-3/TRBV12-4	NA	few	TRBJ2-7	TGTGCCAGCAGTTTGGGGCAAACCTACGAGCAGTACTTC	CASSLGQTYEQYF
TRBV6-6	NA	medium-sized	TRBJ2-7	TGTGCCAGCAGCCCGAGCTCCTACGAGCAGTACTTC	CASSPSSYEQYF
TRBV11-3	NA	NA	TRBJ1-1	TGTGCCAGCAGCCTGAAAGACACTGAAGCTTTCTTT	CASSLKDTEAFF
TRBV27	NA	medium-sized	TRBJ2-3	TGTGCCAGCAGTTCAAGTTCTACCACAGATACGCAGTATTTT	CASSSSSTTDTQYF
TRBV6-5	NA	medium-sized	TRBJ2-1	TGTGCCAGCAGGGGGACTTTCAATGAGCAGTTCTTC	CASRGTFNEQFF
TRBV30	TRBD2	many	TRBJ2-1	TGTGCCTGGAGTAGACTAGCGCATTACAATGAGCAGTTCTTC	CAWSRLAHYNEQFF
TRBV30	NA	few	TRBJ1-1	TGTGCCTGGAAGGGGGAGGGGTTTGTCACTGAAGCTTTCTTT	CAWKGEGFVTEAFF
TRBV12-3/TRBV12-4	NA	NA	TRBJ1-3	TGTGCCAGCAGTTTAGACGTCGAGGCCCACTGCTCTGGAAACACCATATATTTT	CASSLDVEAHCSGNTIYF
TRBV29-1	NA	medium-sized	TRBJ2-5	TGCAGCCTCAGGGGGGTTGGACAAGAGACCCAGTACTTC	CSLRGVGQETQYF
TRBV27	NA	NA	TRBJ2-4	TGTGCCAGCAGTCGGACCGATATAGAAAACTTTCAGTACTTC	CASSRTDIENFQYF
TRBV12-3/TRBV12-4	NA	NA	TRBJ1-2	TGTGCCAGCAGCCCCTCTTTACCCTTTTATGGCTACACCTTC	CASSPSLPFYGYTF
TRBV29-1	TRBD1	medium-sized	TRBJ2-3	TGCAGCGTTGATGAATTTACCGGGACAGGGCAGTATTTT	CSVDEFTGTGQYF
TRBV6-1	TRBD2	few	TRBJ2-7	TGTGCCAGCAGTGAGGGGGGGAACCTCTACGAGCAGTACTTC	CASSEGGNLYEQYF
TRBV5-4	NA	many	TRBJ2-7	TGTGCCAGCAGCTTGGACCATTACGAGCAGTACTTC	CASSLDHYEQYF
TRBV13	NA	medium-sized	TRBJ2-7	TGTGCCAGCAGCTTATCGGAGGGCGGCGAGCAGTACTTC	CASSLSEGGEQYF
TRBV29-1	NA	medium-sized	TRBJ2-7	TGCAGCGTTGAAGGGCCAAAATACGAGCAGTACTTC	CSVEGPKYEQYF
TRBV12-3/TRBV12-4	TRBD2	NA	TRBJ2-7	TGTGCCAGCAGTTCTCTAGCGGGCAGGGCTGCCTACGAGCAGTACTTC	CASSSLAGRAAYEQYF
TRBV6-1	NA	NA	TRBJ2-5	TGTGCCAGCAACTGGGACCCCCTACAGGAGACCCAGTACTTC	CASNWDPLQETQYF